This record looks at one TCR beta chain sequence and its context. The protocol was immunoSEQ multiplex PCR, while the TCRdb copy is restricted to in-frame clones and leaves out a portion. The sample has some 64,000 clones; 75% to 90% are singletons. Single viable CD3+CD4+CD8-CD45RO+ cells were sorted as the memory CD4+ T cells. This specimen belongs to a study of memory CD4+ T cells and cytomegalovirus serostatus. The germline V and J ends were trimmed by 2 bases and 4 bases, with 5 bases remaining between them. The CDR3 covers 11 residues. Germline V gene sequence: CDR1 SQVTM, CDR2 ANQGSEA. What was sequenced was memory CD4+ T cells from blood. The TCR comes from an adult in good health and CMV-seronegative. The gene calls are TRBV29-1 and TRBJ1-2; D may be TRBD1 (5 bases). The CDR3, as DNA: TGCAGCGTTGAACAGGGCTATGGCTACACCTTC. This translates into CSVEQGYGYTF.